The next 29 T cell receptor beta chains were all read from a single sample in a study of blood T cell repertoires in COVID-19. TCRdb's table, derived via immunoSEQ multiplex PCR, lists solely in-frame clones and lacks some. Of hundreds of thousands of clones listed, around 90% are singletons. Sequencing was done on a sample of peripheral blood. Every receptor here comes from a man aged 18 to 29 with active or convalescent COVID-19.

V usage is TRBV6-5 and J usage is TRBJ1-2, with 9 positions matching TRBD1. The CDR3 totals 15 residues. V trimming: 5 bases; J trimming: 2 bases; junction bases outside the gene matches: 6. Germline V gene data show CDR1 as MNHEY and CDR2 as SVGAGI. DNA of the CDR3: TGTGCCAGCAGTCCAGGGACAGGGTTCAACTATGGCTACACCTTC. Amino acid sequence: CASSPGTGFNYGYTF.

J is TRBJ2-3 and V is TRBV4-3; maybe TRBD2 (6 bases). Deletions cut 0 bases from V and 5 bases from J, with 12 bases between. The CDR3 has 15 amino acids. Looked up from germline, CDR1 is LGHNA and CDR2 is YSLEER. The chain's CDR3 is CASSQEPGVKDTQYF. The DNA of the CDR3 is TGCGCCAGCAGCCAAGAGCCGGGAGTGAAAGATACGCAGTATTTT.

The chain has TRBV6-2 or TRBV6-3 and TRBJ2-7; 7 nucleotides agree with TRBD2. This CDR3 contains 16 residues. CDR1 MNHEY and CDR2 SVGEGT come from the germline V gene. J lost 2 bases, V lost 2 bases, and 9 bases had no gene match. The CDR3 reads CASSYGWASGPYEQYF. The CDR3 nucleotides read TGTGCCAGCAGTTACGGGTGGGCTAGCGGCCCCTACGAGCAGTACTTC.

The chain recombines TRBV27 with TRBJ1-5; 7 bases fit TRBD1. V was pared by 5 bases and J by 4 bases, with 5 bases of the junction left unmatched. Germline assignment: CDR1 MNHEY and CDR2 SMNVEV (reference sequence). The CDR3 contains 14 residues. Here the CDR3 reads CASSEGTVNQPQHF. DNA for the CDR3: TGTGCCAGCAGTGAAGGGACAGTAAATCAGCCCCAGCATTTT.

This clone was detected only once. The V gene is TRBV7-9, the J gene TRBJ2-5; 8 nucleotides line up with TRBD2. This CDR3 has 14 amino acids. The V segment lost 3 bases and the J segment 5 bases; nucleotides outside the gene matches: 5. From germline, CDR1 is SEHNR and CDR2 FQNEAQ (reference sequence). CDR3 in DNA: TGTGCCAGCAGCTTTAAGGTAGCGGGGGAGACCCAGTACTTC. It encodes CASSFKVAGETQYF.

The chain recombines TRBV19 with TRBJ1-2, with 8 bases lining up with TRBD1. The junction had 10 bases not matched to a gene; V was cut back by 9 bases and J by 4 bases. This CDR3 is 14 amino acids long. Germline V gene lookup returns CDR1 LNHDA and CDR2 SQIVND (reference sequence). CDR3 in DNA: TGTGCCAGCTCCGACGGGACAGGAGGCTATGGCTACACCTTC. Translated, it gives CASSDGTGGYGYTF.

CDR3 DNA sequence: TGTGCCAGCAGTCATACTTATTCGAACACTGAAGCTTTCTTT. Translating it yields CASSHTYSNTEAFF. V usage is TRBV6-5 and J usage is TRBJ1-1; unclear D gene. This CDR3 has 14 amino acids. Germline values: CDR1 MNHEY, CDR2 SVGAGI. V was pared by 5 bases and J by 1 base, with 11 bases between.

The chain couples TRBV4-1 to TRBJ1-5; D not certain. The CDR3 sequence is 14 residues long. In germline, CDR1 is MGHRA, CDR2 YSYEKL. The V end was cut by 2 bases, the J end by 7 bases, with 12 bases between. The CDR3 spells CASSQPTTKQPQHF. The CDR3 DNA follows: TGCGCCAGCAGCCAACCTACGACAAAACAGCCCCAGCATTTT.

The chain links TRBV27 to TRBJ1-4; TRBD1 matches at 10 bases. After removal of 8 bases from V and 8 bases from J, the junction contained 8 bases not matched to a gene. CDR1 is MNHEY and CDR2 is SMNVEV in the germline V gene (reference sequence). The CDR3 has 14 amino acids. CDR3 region: CASGPGTGDEKLFF. CDR3 bases: TGTGCCAGCGGCCCCGGGACAGGGGACGAAAAACTGTTTTTT.

This chain links TRBV10-3 with TRBJ2-7, with a tentative D call TRBD1 (5 bases). Germline V gene data show CDR1 as ENHRY and CDR2 as SYGVKD. Trimming left V 7 bases short and J 0 bases short, with 10 bases between. CDR3 length: 13 amino acids. The CDR3 sequence: CAIKKTDSYEQYF. DNA for the CDR3: TGTGCCATCAAAAAGACAGACTCCTACGAGCAGTACTTC.

The V gene is TRBV19, the J gene TRBJ1-5, with a possible D match to TRBD1 (6 bases). The ends were cut back, 3 bases at V and 4 bases at J, with 16 bases in the middle. This CDR3 region has 16 residues. CDR1 and CDR2 from the germline V gene are LNHDA and SQIVND (reference sequence). The CDR3 spells CASSIGTTFGNQPQHF. The CDR3, as DNA: TGTGCCAGTAGTATTGGGACAACATTCGGGAATCAGCCCCAGCATTTT.

The gene calls are TRBV30 and TRBJ1-5, with 7 bases fitting TRBD1. The J segment lost 6 bases and the V segment lost 2 bases, leaving 16 bases of the junction unmatched. Germline assignment: CDR1 GTSNPN and CDR2 SVGIG (reference sequence). This CDR3 contains 17 residues. The CDR3 loop is CAWSPPFLRGVGQPQHF. The DNA for the CDR3 is TGTGCCTGGAGTCCTCCCTTCCTCAGGGGGGTGGGTCAGCCCCAGCATTTT.

The V and J genes are TRBV15 and TRBJ2-1, with D possibly being TRBD1 (6 bases). The CDR3 sequence is 15 residues long. Trimming took off 1 base at V and 6 bases at J, with 13 bases between the two ends. The V gene's germline CDR1 is LNHNV and CDR2 YYDKDF (reference sequence). CDR3 loop: CATSRAGRGFNEQFF. CDR3 DNA: TGTGCCACCAGCAGAGCCGGAAGGGGGTTCAATGAGCAGTTCTTC.

J is TRBJ2-7 and V is TRBV7-9, with TRBD1 matching 8 bases. Trimming took 1 base from V and 3 from J; bases not matched to a gene: 2. There are 14 residues in the CDR3. Germline lookup yields CDR1 SEHNR and CDR2 FQNEAQ (reference sequence). The CDR3, as DNA: TGTGCCAGCAGCTTAGGTGGACAGGGCTACGAGCAGTACTTC. This gives the protein CASSLGGQGYEQYF.

V and J are TRBV7-3 and TRBJ2-3; tentatively, D is TRBD2 (6 bases). V gave up 3 bases and J gave up 4 bases, with 14 bases separating them. The length of the CDR3 is 15 residues. Germline V gene sequence: CDR1 SGHTA, CDR2 FQGTGA. The CDR3 nucleotides read TGTGCCAGCAGCTTCGGGGGTTTCGGGGCAGATACGCAGTATTTT. Its translation: CASSFGGFGADTQYF.

This clone occurred once. The chain recombines TRBV24-1 with TRBJ1-6, with D uncertain. There are 13 residues in the CDR3. Germline CDR1 reads KGHDR; CDR2 reads SFDVKD. The germline V and J ends were trimmed by 9 bases and 8 bases, with 13 bases remaining between them. The CDR3 DNA follows: TGTGCCACCCAGTCCACAGAAGATTCACCCCTCCACTTT. Protein sequence: CATQSTEDSPLHF.

V and J are TRBV18 and TRBJ1-2; possibly TRBD1 for D (6 bases). Trimming took 3 bases from V and 0 from J, leaving 23 bases between them. In germline, CDR1 is KGHSH, CDR2 LQKENI. The CDR3 covers 19 residues. CDR3: CASSPLSLTGRGANYGYTF. The CDR3 DNA reads TGTGCCAGCTCACCCCTATCATTGACAGGCCGAGGGGCTAACTATGGCTACACCTTC.

The V and J genes are TRBV11-2 and TRBJ2-3; 11 nucleotides match TRBD2. CDR3 length equals 15 residues. The V and J ends lost 5 bases and 6 bases, in that order; junction bases with no gene match: 7. Germline lookup yields CDR1 SGHAT and CDR2 FQNNGV. The CDR3, as DNA: TGTGCCAGCAGCCGTAGCGGGGGGGCATCGGATACGCAGTATTTT. Its translation is CASSRSGGASDTQYF.

This chain uses TRBV7-2 with TRBJ2-3; weak D call: TRBD2 (6 bases). This CDR3 comprises 18 residues. Germline V CDR1 and CDR2: SGHTA, FQGNSA. The V and J ends lost 0 bases and 2 bases respectively, with 18 bases between them. The chain's CDR3 is CASSLARGLARATDTQYF. The CDR3 nucleotides are TGTGCCAGCAGCTTAGCGCGAGGCCTAGCGAGAGCCACAGATACGCAGTATTTT. The variable domain in full, with the rest retrieved from reference TRBV7-2 and TRBJ2-3, is GAGVSQSPSNKVTEKGKDVELRCDPISGHTALYWYRQSLGQGLEFLIYFQGNSAPDKSGLPSDRFSAERTGGSVSTLTIQRTQQEDSAVYLCASSLARGLARATDTQYFGPGTRLTVL.

The chain links TRBV3-1 (or the pseudogene TRBV3-2) to TRBJ1-5; D is unresolved. Germline V gene sequence: CDR1 LGHDT, CDR2 YNNKEL (reference sequence). The CDR3 has 15 amino acids. Trimming took 2 bases from V and 3 from J, leaving 11 bases between them. The CDR3 here is CASSQMGSFNQPQHF. CDR3 coding DNA: TGTGCCAGCAGCCAAATGGGCAGCTTCAATCAGCCCCAGCATTTT.

The chain has TRBV5-1 and TRBJ2-1; the D gene is possibly TRBD2 (6 bases). The CDR3 covers 14 residues. Germline CDR1 SGHRS, CDR2 YFSETQ. Trimming took 3 bases from V and 3 from J, leaving 10 bases between them. The CDR3 spells CASSSRTNYNEQFF. In nucleotides, the CDR3 is TGCGCCAGCAGCTCCCGGACTAACTACAATGAGCAGTTCTTC.

The gene calls are TRBV2 and TRBJ1-5; D is unresolved. The CDR3 is made up of 15 amino acids. From germline, CDR1 is SNHLY and CDR2 FYNNEI. V shed 1 base and J shed 4 bases, with 11 bases lying between them. The CDR3 spells CASSEEVTVNQPQHF. The CDR3 DNA reads TGTGCCAGCAGTGAAGAGGTTACAGTGAATCAGCCCCAGCATTTT.

This clone has a single count. The gene calls are TRBV30 and TRBJ1-2; tentatively, D is TRBD1 (6 bases). The CDR3 has 16 residues. Trimming removed 0 bases from V and 2 bases from J, with 16 bases in between. From germline, CDR1 is GTSNPN and CDR2 SVGIG (reference sequence). CDR3 loop: CAWSVWNGGLNYGYTF. DNA of the CDR3: TGTGCCTGGAGTGTGTGGAACGGGGGGCTCAACTATGGCTACACCTTC.

The chain carries TRBV14 and TRBJ1-1; TRBD1 agrees at 7 bases. Germline V gene data show CDR1 as SGHDN and CDR2 as FVKESK. The V segment lost 2 bases and the J segment 4 bases; nucleotides outside the gene matches: 1. The CDR3 covers 13 residues. CDR3: CASSQNRGTEAFF. DNA for the CDR3: TGTGCCAGCAGCCAAAACAGGGGCACTGAAGCTTTCTTT. The variable domain in full, completed from reference TRBV14 and TRBJ1-1, reads EAGVTQFPSHSVIEKGQTVTLRCDPISGHDNLYWYRRVMGKEIKFLLHFVKESKQDESGMPNNRFLAERTGGTYSTLKVQPAELEDSGVYFCASSQNRGTEAFFGQGTRLTVV.

J is TRBJ1-2 and V is TRBV9; D unresolved. The germline V gene has CDR1 SGDLS and CDR2 YYNGEE. The ends were cut back, 0 bases at V and 5 bases at J, with 8 bases in the middle. This CDR3 spans 13 amino acids. The CDR3 spells CASSVGEDYGYTF. CDR3 in DNA: TGTGCCAGCAGCGTAGGAGAGGATTATGGCTACACCTTC. The complete variable domain, with remaining parts taken from reference TRBV9 and TRBJ1-2, reads DSGVTQTPKHLITATGQRVTLRCSPRSGDLSVYWYQQSLDQGLQFLIQYYNGEERAKGNILERFSAQQFPDLHSELNLSSLELGDSALYFCASSVGEDYGYTFGSGTRLTVV.

The rearrangement links TRBV25-1 to TRBJ2-5; maybe TRBD1 (6 bases). V was clipped by 5 bases and J by 5 bases, with 12 bases between them. Germline V gene data show CDR1 as MGHDK and CDR2 as SYGVNS. The CDR3 is made up of 13 amino acids. CDR3 in amino acids: CASSPRGRETQYF. The CDR3 DNA reads as TGTGCCAGCAGTCCCAGGGGTCGGGAGACCCAGTACTTC.

The chain employs TRBV7-7 and TRBJ2-2, with TRBD2 matching over 12 bases. V was pared by 4 bases and J by 2 bases, with 5 bases of the junction left unmatched. CDR1 is SSHAT, CDR2 FNYEAQ, per germline (reference sequence). The CDR3 is 17 amino acids. DNA for the CDR3: TGTGCCAGCAGCTCCACTAGCGGGGGGACCAACACCGGGGAGCTGTTTTTT. Residues: CASSSTSGGTNTGELFF.

The V gene is TRBV7-3, the J gene TRBJ2-7, with D perhaps TRBD1 (6 bases). Trimming left V 3 bases short and J 2 bases short, with 14 bases between. The CDR3 is made up of 15 amino acids. From germline, CDR1 is SGHTA and CDR2 FQGTGA. The CDR3 DNA reads TGTGCCAGCAGCTTGATACAGGGAAGGCCCTACGAGCAGTACTTC. Translating it yields CASSLIQGRPYEQYF.

The genes are TRBV5-1 and TRBJ1-5, with D possibly being TRBD1 (6 bases). Germline loops: CDR1 SGHRS, CDR2 YFSETQ. This CDR3 contains 15 residues. V was trimmed by 0 bases and J by 4 bases, leaving 11 bases between them. CDR3 amino acids: CASSLGGQSNQPQHF. Written as DNA, the CDR3 is TGCGCCAGCAGCTTGGGAGGACAGAGTAATCAGCCCCAGCATTTT.